This TCR beta chain was found in a study of radiotherapy plus CTLA-4 blockade in lung cancer. This CDR3 has 12 residues. Germline CDR1 is MNHEY and CDR2 is SVGAGI. V was clipped by 6 bases and J by 7 bases; unmatched bases: 5. Sequencing was performed with immunoSEQ multiplex PCR; in TCRdb, only in-frame clones are kept and a portion is missing. The sample lists about 40,000 clones, more than 70% occurring once. This receptor was identified in a human donor with non-small cell lung cancer that progressed on radiotherapy plus ipilimumab. Specimen: peripheral blood, collected from a patient treated with radiotherapy plus ipilimumab. V and J are TRBV6-5 and TRBJ2-7, with 8 nucleotides matching TRBD1. The CDR3 nucleotides are TGTGCCAGCAGATCGGACAGGGAGGAGCAGTACTTC. It translates to CASRSDREEQYF.